This T cell receptor (beta chain) was recovered during a study of cytomegalovirus exposure and HLA in healthy donors. Primers: 60 Vbeta forward and 13 Jbeta reverse. TCRdb's table, derived via immunoSEQ multiplex PCR, lists solely in-frame clones and lacks some. The table shows roughly 120,000 clones, with 70% to 80% occurring only once. Germline CDR1 LGHNA, CDR2 YNFKEQ. V shed 3 bases, J shed 3 bases, and the junction held 11 bases outside the gene matches. This CDR3 spans 18 amino acids. The sequenced sample was PBMCs. The source is a man younger than 40 in good health and CMV-seropositive. The chain is built from TRBV4-2 and TRBJ1-3; TRBD1 matches at 10 bases. The DNA of the CDR3 is TGTGCCAGCAGCCAGGCATCCGTCGGACAGGGGGTTGGAAACACCATATATTTT. It translates to CASSQASVGQGVGNTIYF.